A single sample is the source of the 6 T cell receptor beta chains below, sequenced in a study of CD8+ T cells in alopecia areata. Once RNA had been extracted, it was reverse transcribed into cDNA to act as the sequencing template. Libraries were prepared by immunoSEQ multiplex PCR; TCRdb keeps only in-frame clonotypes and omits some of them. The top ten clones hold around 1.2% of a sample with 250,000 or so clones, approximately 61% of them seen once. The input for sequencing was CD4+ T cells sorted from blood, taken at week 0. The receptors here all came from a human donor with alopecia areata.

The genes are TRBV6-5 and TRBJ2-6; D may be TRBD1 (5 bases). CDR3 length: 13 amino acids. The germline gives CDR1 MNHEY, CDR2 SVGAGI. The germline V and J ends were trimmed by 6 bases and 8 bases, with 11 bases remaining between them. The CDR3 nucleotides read TGTGCCAGCAGGGAGCAGGGAACCAACGTCCTGACTTTC. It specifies CASREQGTNVLTF.

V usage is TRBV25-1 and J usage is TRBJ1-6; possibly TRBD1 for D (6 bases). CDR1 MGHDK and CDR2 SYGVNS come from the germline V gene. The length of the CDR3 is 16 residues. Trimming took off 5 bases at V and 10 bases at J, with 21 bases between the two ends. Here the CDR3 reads CASSSMSRGGRSPLHF. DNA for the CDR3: TGTGCCAGCAGTTCAATGAGCAGGGGAGGTCGGTCACCCCTCCACTTT. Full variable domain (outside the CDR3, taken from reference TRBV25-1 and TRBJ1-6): EADIYQTPRYLVIGTGKKITLECSQTMGHDKMYWYQQDPGMELHLIHYSYGVNSTEKGDLSSESTVSRIRTEHFPLTLESARPSHTSQYLCASSSMSRGGRSPLHFGNGTRLTVT.

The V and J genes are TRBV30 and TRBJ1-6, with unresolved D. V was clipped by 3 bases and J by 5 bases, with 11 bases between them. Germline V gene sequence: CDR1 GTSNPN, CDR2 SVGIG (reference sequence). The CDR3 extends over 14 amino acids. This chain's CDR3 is CAWRGQGDNSPLHF. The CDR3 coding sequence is TGTGCCTGGAGAGGTCAAGGAGATAATTCACCCCTCCACTTT.

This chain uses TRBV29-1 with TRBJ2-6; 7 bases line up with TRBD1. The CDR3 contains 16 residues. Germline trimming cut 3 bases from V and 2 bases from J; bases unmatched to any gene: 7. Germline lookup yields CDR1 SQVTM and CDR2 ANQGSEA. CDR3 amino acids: CSVEAEGQPGANVLTF. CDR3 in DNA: TGCAGCGTTGAGGCCGAGGGACAGCCTGGGGCCAACGTCCTGACTTTC. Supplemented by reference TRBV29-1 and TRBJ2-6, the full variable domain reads SAVISQKPSRDICQRGTSLTIQCQVDSQVTMMFWYRQQPGQSLTLIATANQGSEATYESGFVIDKFPISRPNLTFSTLTVSNMSPEDSSIYLCSVEAEGQPGANVLTFGAGSRLTVL.

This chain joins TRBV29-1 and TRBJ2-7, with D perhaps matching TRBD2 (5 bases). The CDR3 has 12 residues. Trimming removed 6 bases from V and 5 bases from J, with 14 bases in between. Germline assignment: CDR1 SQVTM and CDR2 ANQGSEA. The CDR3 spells CSVFGPGDEQYF. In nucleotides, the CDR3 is TGCAGCGTCTTCGGACCCGGGGACGAGCAGTACTTC.

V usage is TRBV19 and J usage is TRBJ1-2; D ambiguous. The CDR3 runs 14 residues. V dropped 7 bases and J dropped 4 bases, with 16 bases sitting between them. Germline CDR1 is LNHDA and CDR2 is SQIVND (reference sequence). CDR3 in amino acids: CASTSGEQLYGYTF. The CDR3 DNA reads TGTGCCAGTACCTCTGGGGAACAGCTCTATGGCTACACCTTC.